These T cell receptor beta chains were read from a single sample in a study of spatial heterogeneity in lung cancer. TCRdb processed the 5' RACE reads anew with MiXCR; each CDR3 protein has one entry. The profile covers 35,000 to 40,000 distinct CDR3 sequences, with about 7.2% appearing a single time and 29% taken by the ten largest. This sample comprised PBMCs, obtained at surgery. The source is a female donor with early-stage non-small cell lung cancer. Both conserved end residues are part of each CDR3. D genes are given only for firm matches. Only some rows state a clone size, as once, few, many or a class for expanded clones.

TRBD2,many,TRBJ2-5,TRBV7-2,TGTGCCAGCAGCCGACGTGCGGGGGATCAAGAGACCCAGTACTTC,CASSRRAGDQETQYF
TRBD1,many,TRBJ2-7,TRBV12-3/TRBV12-4,TGTGCCAGCAGTTTCGGGGACAGCGAGCAGTACTTC,CASSFGDSEQYF
.,.,TRBJ2-3,TRBV9,TGTGCCAGCCGCCCGGACAGTTTTAAGGGGACAGATACGCAGTATTTT,CASRPDSFKGTDTQYF
TRBD1,many,TRBJ2-7,TRBV7-9,TGTGCCAGCAGCCCACTAGACAGGGCCTACGAGCAGTACTTC,CASSPLDRAYEQYF
TRBD2,few,TRBJ2-2,TRBV24-1,TGTGCCACCAGTGATTTGAACGGGAGGGCCCCCGGGGAGCTGTTTTTT,CATSDLNGRAPGELFF
TRBD1,many,TRBJ1-1,TRBV12-3/TRBV12-4,TGTGCCAGCAGCGAAAGGACAGGGGAACCTGAAGCTTTCTTT,CASSERTGEPEAFF
.,.,TRBJ2-1,TRBV6-6,TGTGCCAGCAGACTCCCCACCGTCAATGAGCAGTTCTTC,CASRLPTVNEQFF
.,few,TRBJ2-7,TRBV28,TGTGCCAGCAGTTTCGGGGGAGTCTCCTACGAGCAGTACTTC,CASSFGGVSYEQYF
TRBD2,many,TRBJ2-5,TRBV7-8,TGTGCCAGCAGCTTAACGTCTAGCGGGAGGAGGGAGACCCAGTACTTC,CASSLTSSGRRETQYF
.,.,TRBJ1-2,TRBV19,TGTGCCAGTAGGACACAGGACTCTAACTATGGCTACACCTTC,CASRTQDSNYGYTF
.,many,TRBJ1-2,TRBV28,TGTGCCAGCCTCAGGGGCAGGGTTAACTATGGCTACACCTTC,CASLRGRVNYGYTF
TRBD2,many,TRBJ2-5,TRBV7-9,TGTGCCAGCAGCTCCGTGACGGGGGGGCCGGAGACCCAGTACTTC,CASSSVTGGPETQYF
.,few,TRBJ2-5,TRBV5-1,TGCGCCAGCAGCGGGGGTTTCGAGACCCAGTACTTC,CASSGGFETQYF
TRBD2,few,TRBJ2-1,TRBV15,TGTGCCACCAGCAGAGGTTCAACCGGGACTAGCGGGAGCTATGAGCAGTTCTTC,CATSRGSTGTSGSYEQFF
.,few,TRBJ1-2,TRBV6-2/TRBV6-3,TGTGCCAGCAGTTCCTCCAGGAGCGGGAATCATGGCTACACCTTC,CASSSSRSGNHGYTF
.,many,TRBJ2-7,TRBV7-9,TGTGCCAGCAGCTTATACCCCCGTGGGGGCTCCTACGAGCAGTACTTC,CASSLYPRGGSYEQYF
.,.,TRBJ1-1,TRBV29-1,TGCAGCGTTGTAACTGGGCAGGGAATTGAAGCTTTCTTT,CSVVTGQGIEAFF
TRBD2,many,TRBJ2-1,TRBV7-7,TGTGCTAGCAGCCTTGGGACTAGCGCTGAGCAGTTCTTC,CASSLGTSAEQFF
.,few,TRBJ1-2,TRBV5-7,TGTGCCAGCAGCCTCCCCCCGGGGGGCGTCGGTGGCTACACCTTC,CASSLPPGGVGGYTF
.,many,TRBJ2-1,TRBV29-1,TGCAGCGGGATAAAGGCTGCCCTTCTTAATGAGCAGTTCTTC,CSGIKAALLNEQFF
.,many,TRBJ1-3,TRBV7-9,TGTGCCAGCAGCCTCACATTCAGCTCTGGAAACACCATATATTTT,CASSLTFSSGNTIYF
.,many,TRBJ2-1,TRBV14,TGTGCCAGCAGCCAATGGGGGTACGGGAACGATGAGCAGTTCTTC,CASSQWGYGNDEQFF
TRBD1,many,TRBJ2-6,TRBV19,TGTGCCAGTAGTATGTCTCCAGGACAGGGAGTCTCTGGGGCCAACGTCCTGACTTTC,CASSMSPGQGVSGANVLTF
.,large,TRBJ2-5,TRBV7-9,TGTGCCAGCAGCTTCACCCCAGGGGACGAAGAGACCCAGTACTTC,CASSFTPGDEETQYF
TRBD1,many,TRBJ1-6,TRBV6-6,TGTGCCAGCAGTTTTACAGGGGGATCAACACCCCTCCACTTT,CASSFTGGSTPLHF
.,many,TRBJ2-7,TRBV2,TGTGCCAGCACTATAAGGACTCACTACGAGCAGTACTTC,CASTIRTHYEQYF
TRBD2,many,TRBJ2-1,TRBV7-2,TGTGCCAGCAGCTCCCTAACGACTAGCGGGAAGTCAGGCGGTGAGCAGTTCTTC,CASSSLTTSGKSGGEQFF
TRBD2,many,TRBJ2-3,TRBV20-1,TGCAGTGCTAGCGGGCGGGGGGTTCACACTAGCACAGATACGCAGTATTTT,CSASGRGVHTSTDTQYF
.,many,TRBJ2-1,TRBV5-5,TGTGCCAGCCGGACATTTAGCTCCTACAATGAGCAGTTCTTC,CASRTFSSYNEQFF